This T cell receptor (beta chain) was sequenced in a study of cytomegalovirus exposure and HLA in healthy donors. V was pared by 5 bases and J by 7 bases, with 4 bases of the junction left unmatched. Germline loops: CDR1 MGHRA, CDR2 YSYEKL. The CDR3 covers 13 residues. This PCR relied on a set of 60 Vbeta primers and 13 Jbeta primers. Only in-frame clones appear in the TCRdb table, and some are missing; sequencing was by immunoSEQ multiplex PCR. The data contain around 140,000 clones, around two thirds of them singletons. This TCR was sampled from a woman between 35 and 50 years old in good health and CMV-seronegative. The chain recombines TRBV4-1 with TRBJ2-2; the match to TRBD2 covers 7 bases. The sequencing input was PBMCs. The CDR3 region is CASSSGRDGELFF. CDR3 DNA sequence: TGCGCCAGCAGCTCGGGGAGGGACGGGGAGCTGTTTTTT.